This T cell receptor (beta chain) was obtained from a study of human T cells and chemical hapten exposure. About the study: In the sensitization step, 2% DPC was placed on roughly 2 cm by roughly 2 cm of upper inner arm skin.

Germline V gives CDR1 SGHRS, CDR2 YFSETQ. There are 11 residues in the CDR3. V lost 2 bases and J 5 bases, leaving 5 bases between the germline ends. Time point specified: patch test 1, 2 weeks after DPC sensitization. Specified treatment: therapeutic diphenylcyclopropenone sensitization with weekly scalp DPC. One entry per CDR3 protein results from TCRdb running MiXCR on the RACE reads. The sample consists of 180,000 or so distinct CDR3 sequences, 20% to 25% of them appearing once. This clonotype was observed a handful of times. This sequence was found in a woman in her forties or fifties with alopecia areata. Some clones in this sample may be carry-over from other donors' samples. The chain combines TRBV5-1 with TRBJ2-7, with D unresolved. This sample comprised whole blood, obtained in connection with sensitization to the hapten diphenylcyclopropenone (DPC). DNA of the CDR3: TGCGCCAGCAGCTTCCGGGACGAGCAGTACTTC. It encodes CASSFRDEQYF.